The rows below give T cell receptor beta chains drawn from one sample of a study of tumor-infiltrating lymphocytes in primary liver carcinoma. TCRdb re-called the multiplex PCR reads with MiXCR, one entry per CDR3 protein. The sample consists of about 26,000 distinct CDR3 sequences, around 78% of them appearing once. The sequencing sample was made of liver tumor tissue from sampling region 3. Every receptor here comes from a man aged 35 to 55 with primary liver carcinoma and hepatitis B virus infection. Both conserved end residues are part of each CDR3.

J gene,V gene,CDR3 protein
TRBJ2-2,TRBV13,CGSSLRGLAGGTGELFF
TRBJ2-1,TRBV11-2,CARSLEFLAGMNEQFF
TRBJ2-2,TRBV11-1,CVISILAGGPPEQFF
TRBJ1-5,TRBV12-3/TRBV12-4,CASSMTGSNQSQHF
TRBJ2-2,TRBV4-3,CASSQAAGDTGELFF
TRBJ2-1,TRBV6-1,CVSTGSLNYDEQFF
TRBJ2-7,TRBV6-1,CDSRKRSSYEQYF
TRBJ1-6,TRBV5-5,CASSLGVSNSPLHF
TRBJ2-1,TRBV11-3,CSSSLHPSGTSGLNGQFF
TRBJ2-7,TRBV12-3/TRBV12-4,CSSSLGQGANCEQYF
TRBJ2-3,TRBV5-4,CACSYPAGGPDTQYF
TRBJ2-1,TRBV6-2/TRBV6-3,CASSLATSGTLKNEQFF
TRBJ2-5,TRBV5-1,CASSLSGLAETQYF
TRBJ2-3,TRBV11-2,CASSLEGDTDTWYF
TRBJ2-7,TRBV4-1,CASSPLPGTGSSYKQYF
TRBJ1-1,TRBV6-2/TRBV6-3,CASSYTVDRGVIF
TRBJ2-1,TRBV7-9,CGSRLPYQGPKTYEQFF
TRBJ1-1,TRBV5-1,CASRLTGGNTEAFF
TRBJ2-5,TRBV7-2,CASSYRGDSIQETQYF
TRBJ2-7,TRBV10-3,CATYDTLTTYEQYF
TRBJ1-1,TRBV29-1,CSVVGDRGEAFF
TRBJ2-1,TRBV13,CASSLGGNSYNEQFF
TRBJ1-5,TRBV2,CARSEGQFQPQHF
TRBJ2-7,TRBV28,CANSGGGQGTYKQYF
TRBJ2-1,TRBV7-6,CASNRLAGGTIHEQFF
TRBJ2-7,TRBV6-5,CASSQRRAEASNEQYF
TRBJ2-3,TRBV10-1,CASSESGLRTDTQYF
TRBJ2-5,TRBV24-1,CATSDPVPGQETQYF
TRBJ2-1,TRBV5-4,CASRQGGTGAYSEQFF
TRBJ2-3,TRBV6-2/TRBV6-3,CASSYSQSGVSTDTQYF
TRBJ1-2,TRBV29-1,CRVEQGACGYTF
TRBJ2-2,TRBV6-1,CASGGLEDERTRELFF